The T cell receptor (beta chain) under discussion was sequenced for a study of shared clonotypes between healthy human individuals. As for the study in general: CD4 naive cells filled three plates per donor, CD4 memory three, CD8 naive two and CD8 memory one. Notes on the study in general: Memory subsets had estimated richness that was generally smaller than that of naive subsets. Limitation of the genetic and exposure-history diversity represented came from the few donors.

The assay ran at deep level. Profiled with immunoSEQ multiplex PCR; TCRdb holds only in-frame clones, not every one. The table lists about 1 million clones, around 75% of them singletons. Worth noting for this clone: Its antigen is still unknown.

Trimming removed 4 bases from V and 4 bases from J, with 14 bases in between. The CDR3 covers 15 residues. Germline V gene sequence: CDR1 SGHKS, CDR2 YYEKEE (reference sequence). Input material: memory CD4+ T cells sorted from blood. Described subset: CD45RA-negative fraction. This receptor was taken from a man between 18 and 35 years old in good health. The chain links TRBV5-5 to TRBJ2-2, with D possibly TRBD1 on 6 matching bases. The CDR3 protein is CASSPGAAVTGELFF. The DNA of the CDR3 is TGTGCCAGCAGCCCAGGGGCGGCCGTCACCGGGGAGCTGTTTTTT. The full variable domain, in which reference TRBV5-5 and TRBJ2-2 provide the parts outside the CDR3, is DAGVTQSPTHLIKTRGQQVTLRCSPISGHKSVSWYQQVLGQGPQFIFQYYEKEERGRGNFPDRFSARQFPNYSSELNVNALLLGDSALYLCASSPGAAVTGELFFGEGSRLTVL.